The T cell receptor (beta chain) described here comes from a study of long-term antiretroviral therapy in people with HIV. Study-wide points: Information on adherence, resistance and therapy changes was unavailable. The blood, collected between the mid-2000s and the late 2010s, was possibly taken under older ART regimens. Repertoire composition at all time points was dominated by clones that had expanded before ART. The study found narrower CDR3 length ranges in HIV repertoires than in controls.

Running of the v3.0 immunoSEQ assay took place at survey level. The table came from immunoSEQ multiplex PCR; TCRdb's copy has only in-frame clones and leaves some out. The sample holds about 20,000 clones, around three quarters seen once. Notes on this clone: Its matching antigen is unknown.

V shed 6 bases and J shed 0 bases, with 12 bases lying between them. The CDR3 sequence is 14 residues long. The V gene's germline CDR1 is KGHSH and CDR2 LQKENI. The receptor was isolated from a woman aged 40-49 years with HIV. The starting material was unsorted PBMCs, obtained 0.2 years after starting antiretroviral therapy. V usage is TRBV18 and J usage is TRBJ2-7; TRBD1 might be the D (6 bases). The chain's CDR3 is CASSPDRNSYEQYF. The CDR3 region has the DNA TGTGCCAGCTCCCCCGACAGGAACTCCTACGAGCAGTACTTC.